Each of the 9 T cell receptor beta chains below was sequenced from the same sample in a study of cytomegalovirus exposure and HLA in healthy donors. The PCR used 60 Vbeta and 13 Jbeta primers. Repertoires were generated with immunoSEQ multiplex PCR, while TCRdb's copy carries only in-frame clones and drops some. The table lists about 65,000 clones, with approximately 16% in the top ten. The sequenced sample was PBMCs. These receptor sequences come from a boy younger than 18 in good health and CMV-seronegative.

The chain has TRBV6-6 and TRBJ1-2; D gene uncertain. Per the germline V gene, CDR1 is MNHNY and CDR2 is SVGAGI (reference sequence). Between the trimmed V and J ends, which lost 2 bases and 7 bases, there was a span of 11 bases. The CDR3 loop spans 13 amino acids. The chain's CDR3 is CASSYEGDGGYTF. The DNA for the CDR3 is TGTGCCAGCAGTTACGAGGGAGACGGTGGCTACACCTTC.

This rearrangement joins TRBV9 to TRBJ1-2, with 9 bases aligning to TRBD1. The junction had 9 bases not matched to a gene; V was cut back by 3 bases and J by 6 bases. Germline V gene data show CDR1 as SGDLS and CDR2 as YYNGEE. This CDR3 spans 15 amino acids. The CDR3 spells CASSEPTGGGDGYTF. The DNA for the CDR3 is TGTGCCAGCAGCGAGCCGACAGGGGGAGGGGATGGCTACACCTTC. Using reference TRBV9 and TRBJ1-2 for the parts outside the CDR3, the full variable domain is DSGVTQTPKHLITATGQRVTLRCSPRSGDLSVYWYQQSLDQGLQFLIQYYNGEERAKGNILERFSAQQFPDLHSELNLSSLELGDSALYFCASSEPTGGGDGYTFGSGTRLTVV.

The chain couples TRBV4-3 to TRBJ2-7; D unclear. CDR1 is LGHNA, CDR2 YSLEER, per germline. Trimming left V 4 bases short and J 2 bases short, with 12 bases between. The CDR3 is 14 residues long. CDR3 DNA sequence: TGCGCCAGCAGCCCCACAGTAAATCCCTACGAGCAGTACTTC. Its protein product is CASSPTVNPYEQYF.

V is TRBV6-6 and J is TRBJ2-7; the D is unclear. Trimming cost V 6 bases and J 1 base, with 7 bases left between them. This CDR3 comprises 12 residues. Germline assignment: CDR1 MNHNY and CDR2 SVGAGI (reference sequence). As DNA, the CDR3 is TGTGCCAGCAGCTCACGGTCCTACGAGCAGTACTTC. Translation gives CASSSRSYEQYF.

This chain uses TRBV6-6 with TRBJ2-7, with D possibly TRBD2 on 5 matching bases. CDR3 length: 12 amino acids. Germline loops: CDR1 MNHNY, CDR2 SVGAGI (reference sequence). The ends were cut back, 5 bases at V and 3 bases at J, with 8 bases in the middle. Written as DNA, the CDR3 is TGTGCCAGCAGTCCCGGGGACTACGAGCAGTACTTC. Protein sequence: CASSPGDYEQYF.

The rearrangement joins TRBV6-1 to TRBJ1-5; 9 bases line up with TRBD1. The CDR3 totals 15 residues. Germline CDR1 MNHNS, CDR2 SASEGT. Unmatched junction bases numbered 4, after V lost 4 bases and J lost 3 bases. As DNA, the CDR3 is TGTGCCAGCAGTGGAGGACAGGGGCCCAATCAGCCCCAGCATTTT. Translating gives CASSGGQGPNQPQHF.

The rearrangement links TRBV5-1 to TRBJ2-2, with TRBD2 matching 8 bases. Germline V CDR1 and CDR2: SGHRS, YFSETQ. V lost 3 bases to trimming and J lost 6 bases; unmatched junction nucleotides: 7. CDR3 length: 15 residues. The CDR3 sequence: CASSSDSGVSGELFF. The CDR3 DNA follows: TGCGCCAGCAGCTCCGATAGCGGGGTGTCCGGGGAGCTGTTTTTT.

The V and J genes are TRBV14 and TRBJ2-7; 7 bases map to TRBD2. CDR1 is SGHDN, CDR2 FVKESK, per germline. V lost 1 base, J lost 4 bases, and 4 bases stayed unmatched. This CDR3 has 14 residues. CDR3 residues: CASSQGGGGYEQYF. DNA for the CDR3: TGTGCCAGCAGCCAAGGCGGGGGAGGTTACGAGCAGTACTTC.

The chain recombines TRBV5-8 with TRBJ2-5; unclear D gene. This CDR3 has 12 amino acids. Germline V gene sequence: CDR1 SGHTS, CDR2 YDEGEE. V shed 4 bases and J shed 5 bases, with 9 bases lying between them. The CDR3 reads CASSPRGETQYF. CDR3 DNA: TGTGCCAGCAGCCCGAGAGGTGAGACCCAGTACTTC.